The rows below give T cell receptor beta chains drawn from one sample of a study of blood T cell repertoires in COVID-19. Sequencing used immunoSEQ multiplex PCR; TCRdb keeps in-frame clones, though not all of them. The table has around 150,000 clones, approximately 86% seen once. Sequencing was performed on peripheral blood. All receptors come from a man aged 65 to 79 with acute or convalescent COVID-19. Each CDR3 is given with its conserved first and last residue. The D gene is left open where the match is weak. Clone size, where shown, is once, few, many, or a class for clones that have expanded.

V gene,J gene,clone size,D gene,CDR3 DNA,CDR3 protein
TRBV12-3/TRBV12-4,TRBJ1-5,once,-,TGTGCCAGCAGTTTCTCGACAGAACAGCCCCAGCATTTT,CASSFSTEQPQHF
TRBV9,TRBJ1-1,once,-,TGTGCCAGCAGCTATACCGGGACAAATCCCACTGAAGCTTTCTTT,CASSYTGTNPTEAFF
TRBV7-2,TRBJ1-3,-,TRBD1,TGTGCCAGCAGCCCGTGGACAGGCGCTGGAAACACCATATATTTT,CASSPWTGAGNTIYF
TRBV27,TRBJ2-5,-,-,TGTGCCAGCAGTCCCCCGAGGGCGAGAGAGACCCAGTACTTC,CASSPPRARETQYF
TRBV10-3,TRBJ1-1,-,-,TGTGCCATCAGGGGGGGGCCAAGGGACACTGAAGCTTTCTTT,CAIRGGPRDTEAFF
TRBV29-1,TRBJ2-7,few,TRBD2,TGCAGCGTAGCTACTAGCGGGAGGGCCTACGAGCAGTACTTC,CSVATSGRAYEQYF
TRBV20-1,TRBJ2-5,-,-,TGCAGTGCTAGTGAGACAGCCGTCCAAGAGACCCAGTACTTC,CSASETAVQETQYF
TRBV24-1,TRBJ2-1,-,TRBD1,TGTGCCACCGGCGATACAGGGGGCGGCTACAATGAGCAGTTCTTC,CATGDTGGGYNEQFF
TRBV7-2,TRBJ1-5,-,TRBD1,TGTGCCAGCAGCTTAGGGGGACAGGGGGCGGATAGCAATCAGCCCCAGCATTTT,CASSLGGQGADSNQPQHF
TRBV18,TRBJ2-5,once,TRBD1,TGTGCCAGCTCACCTGTCAGGGGACAGCAAGAGACCCAGTACTTC,CASSPVRGQQETQYF
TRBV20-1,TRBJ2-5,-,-,TGCAGTGCTAGTTCGGATAGCGGACTCCAAGAGACCCAGTACTTC,CSASSDSGLQETQYF
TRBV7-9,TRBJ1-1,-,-,TGTGCCAGCAGCTTGGCTAGTACCGGGGTAAACACTGAAGCTTTCTTT,CASSLASTGVNTEAFF
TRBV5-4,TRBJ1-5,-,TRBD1,TGTGCCAGCAGCTTAGAGGGGGCACAGCCCCAGCATTTT,CASSLEGAQPQHF